The 19 T cell receptor beta chains presented below share a single source sample, sequenced in a study of blood T cell repertoires in COVID-19. The repertoire was sequenced with immunoSEQ multiplex PCR; TCRdb's copy has only in-frame clones and lacks some. The table has roughly 180,000 clones, approximately 80% seen once; the top ten hold 9.5% to 11%. The sample taken for sequencing was PBMCs or T cells enriched from blood (not recorded which). These receptors came from a man aged 50-60 years who had recovered from COVID-19.

There are a few counts of this clone. J is TRBJ1-1 and V is TRBV9, with D perhaps matching TRBD1 (5 bases). Germline V gives CDR1 SGDLS, CDR2 YYNGEE. The V end lost 0 bases, the J end lost 2 bases, and 14 bases lay between the germline ends. This CDR3 contains 16 residues. CDR3 in DNA: TGTGCCAGCAGCGTAGCTGGGGAGGGGAGAAACACTGAAGCTTTCTTT. As protein: CASSVAGEGRNTEAFF.

The rearrangement joins TRBV7-2 to TRBJ2-5; D is perhaps TRBD1 (6 bases). Looked up from germline, CDR1 is SGHTA and CDR2 is FQGNSA. Trimming stripped 4 bases from V and 5 bases from J, with 11 bases between. The CDR3 loop spans 13 amino acids. The CDR3 is CASSSPGVETQYF. CDR3 sequence (DNA): TGTGCCAGCAGCTCACCAGGGGTGGAGACCCAGTACTTC.

The genes are TRBV19 and TRBJ2-1; 10 bases match TRBD2. Germline CDR1 LNHDA, CDR2 SQIVND (reference sequence). Losses at the gene ends were 4 bases for V and 6 bases for J; bases not matched to a gene: 6. CDR3 length: 15 residues. In DNA form, the CDR3 reads TGTGCCAGTAGTACGAAACTAGCGGGACCCAATGAGCAGTTCTTC. This encodes CASSTKLAGPNEQFF.

The J gene is TRBJ1-1, the V gene TRBV5-6; possibly TRBD1 for D (5 bases). The CDR3 runs to 14 residues. Germline values: CDR1 SGHDT, CDR2 YYEEEE. V shed 0 bases and J shed 3 bases, with 9 bases lying between them. CDR3 amino acids: CASSLGAGYTEAFF. The CDR3 region has the DNA TGTGCCAGCAGCTTGGGTGCAGGGTACACTGAAGCTTTCTTT.

This chain uses TRBV18 with TRBJ2-1; TRBD2 matches 9 bases. CDR1 is KGHSH and CDR2 is LQKENI in the germline V gene. The CDR3 length is 16 residues. Trimming took 5 bases from V and 4 from J; bases not matched to a gene: 9. This CDR3 is CASSTIGAGGYNEQFF. For the CDR3, the DNA is TGTGCCAGCTCAACCATAGGAGCGGGGGGATACAATGAGCAGTTCTTC.

The chain uses TRBV25-1 and TRBJ2-7; D remains unclear. V shed 5 bases and J shed 4 bases, with 15 bases lying between them. The CDR3 extends over 14 amino acids. Germline V CDR1 and CDR2: MGHDK, SYGVNS. CDR3 in DNA: TGTGCCAGCAGTCCCCCCCCCGGTCGGTACGAGCAGTACTTC. Amino acids: CASSPPPGRYEQYF.

This chain connects TRBV10-3 to TRBJ1-1; weak D call: TRBD1 (5 bases). The V gene lost 4 bases and the J gene lost 7 bases, with 10 bases spanning the gap. Germline V gene lookup returns CDR1 ENHRY and CDR2 SYGVKD. The CDR3 runs to 12 residues. The CDR3, as DNA: TGTGCCATCAGTGTGGGGGAGGATGAAGCTTTCTTT. Amino acid sequence: CAISVGEDEAFF.

This sequence joins TRBV27 and TRBJ2-7; D is unresolved. The CDR3 is 14 residues long. Between the trimmed V and J ends, which lost 1 base and 4 bases, there was a span of 11 bases. Per germline, CDR1 MNHEY and CDR2 SMNVEV (reference sequence). The CDR3 bases are TGTGCCAGCAGTTTATTTAGCATTGGTTACGAGCAGTACTTC. Translation: CASSLFSIGYEQYF.

The CDR3 DNA reads TGTGCCAGCTCACCCGGACTAGCAAACGAGCAGTTCTTC. Its protein product is CASSPGLANEQFF. The chain combines TRBV18 with TRBJ2-1; TRBD2 matches 8 bases. Trimming took 3 bases from V and 10 from J; bases not matched to a gene: 5. In germline, CDR1 is KGHSH, CDR2 LQKENI. CDR3 size: 13 residues.

The table lists this clone with a count of one. Relative to the germline gene, one junction end is altered; a read error may explain this. The V gene is TRBV7-9, the J gene TRBJ2-7; possibly TRBD2 for D (6 bases). Germline V lookup: CDR1 SEHNR, CDR2 FQNEAQ (reference sequence). The CDR3 spans 13 residues. The CDR3 spells CASSSPGDRGRNF. CDR3 DNA sequence: TGTGCCAGCAGCTCCCCAGGTGACAGAGGGAGGAACTTC.

The chain combines TRBV29-1 with TRBJ1-3; maybe TRBD1 (6 bases). Germline V gives CDR1 SQVTM, CDR2 ANQGSEA. This CDR3 region has 12 residues. Trimming pared 3 bases from V and 8 bases from J, leaving 11 bases between. This CDR3 is CSVDRNRDTIYF. The CDR3 bases are TGCAGCGTTGATAGAAACAGGGACACCATATATTTT. The full variable domain, completed using reference TRBV29-1 and TRBJ1-3, is SAVISQKPSRDICQRGTSLTIQCQVDSQVTMMFWYRQQPGQSLTLIATANQGSEATYESGFVIDKFPISRPNLTFSTLTVSNMSPEDSSIYLCSVDRNRDTIYFGEGSWLTVV.

The CDR3 loop is CASSEATESHSPLHF. DNA of the CDR3: TGTGCCAGCAGTGAAGCGACTGAATCGCATTCACCCCTCCACTTT. This chain uses TRBV6-1 with TRBJ1-6; no firm D call. The CDR3 has 15 amino acids. Per germline, CDR1 MNHNS and CDR2 SASEGT. Trimming took 0 bases from V and 8 from J, leaving 11 bases between them.

The rearrangement links TRBV4-1 to TRBJ2-1; 9 bases match TRBD2. After removal of 0 bases from V and 6 bases from J, the junction contained 9 bases not matched to a gene. The germline V gene has CDR1 MGHRA and CDR2 YSYEKL. The CDR3 is made up of 17 amino acids. In DNA, the CDR3 is TGCGCCAGCAGCCAAGATGAGCGGGGGGCAGAAACCAATGAGCAGTTCTTC. Translation: CASSQDERGAETNEQFF.

The rearrangement links TRBV9 to TRBJ1-1; 11 bases match TRBD1. Per germline, CDR1 SGDLS and CDR2 YYNGEE. The CDR3 is 15 residues long. The J segment lost 4 bases and the V segment lost 4 bases, leaving 6 bases of the junction unmatched. CDR3 nucleotides: TGTGCCAGCAGCCAAGGGGGACAGGGGGGCACTGAAGCTTTCTTT. Its translation: CASSQGGQGGTEAFF.

The genes are TRBV6-5 and TRBJ2-7; D possibly corresponds to TRBD2 (6 bases). Germline CDR1 and CDR2: MNHEY and SVGAGI. V gave up 9 bases and J gave up 4 bases, with 19 bases separating them. The CDR3 has 14 amino acids. The CDR3 DNA reads as TGTGCCAGTCGATTCCCGGGGGAGAAGTACGAGCAGTACTTC. It is translated as CASRFPGEKYEQYF.

The chain combines TRBV18 with TRBJ1-3; D perhaps matches TRBD1 (5 bases). Trimming removed 8 bases at V and 0 bases at J, with 11 bases between. The CDR3 sequence is 14 residues long. Germline loops: CDR1 KGHSH, CDR2 LQKENI. The CDR3 sequence is CASRKGSSGNTIYF. The CDR3 DNA is TGTGCCAGCCGTAAGGGGTCCTCTGGAAACACCATATATTTT. Filled out from reference TRBV18 and TRBJ1-3, the complete variable domain reads NAGVMQNPRHLVRRRGQEARLRCSPMKGHSHVYWYRQLPEEGLKFMVYLQKENIIDESGMPKERFSAEFPKEGPSILRIQQVVRGDSAAYFCASRKGSSGNTIYFGEGSWLTVV.

The chain employs TRBV5-4 and TRBJ2-3; no reliable D call. Trimming took 0 bases from V and 2 from J, leaving 7 bases between them. CDR1 and CDR2 from the germline V gene are SGHNT and YYREEE (reference sequence). The CDR3 sequence is 14 residues long. The CDR3: CASSLVSNTDTQYF. CDR3 DNA: TGTGCCAGCAGCTTGGTGTCCAACACAGATACGCAGTATTTT.

The chain is built from TRBV5-3 and TRBJ1-5; D uncertain. Being an ORF, TRBV5-3 has a function that is uncertain. With 9 bases removed from V and 5 bases from J, the gap between germline ends came to 3 bases. The CDR3 spans 9 residues. CDR3 region: CATDQPQHF. Here the CDR3 DNA reads TGTGCCACGGATCAGCCCCAGCATTTT.

The chain carries TRBV20-1 and TRBJ1-1, with 7 positions matching TRBD1. Germline V gives CDR1 DFQATT, CDR2 SNEGSKA (reference sequence). CDR3 length: 13 residues. V was pared by 3 bases and J by 4 bases, with 5 bases of the junction left unmatched. The DNA for the CDR3 is TGCAGTGCTAGTGGTCAGGGGGGCACTGAAGCTTTCTTT. Amino acids: CSASGQGGTEAFF.